A selection of T cell receptor beta chains follows, all from one sample in a study of blood T cell repertoires in COVID-19. Profiled with immunoSEQ multiplex PCR; TCRdb holds only in-frame clones, not every one. The table includes roughly 250,000 clones, 80% to 90% detected once. Sequenced material: PBMCs or T cells enriched from blood (not recorded which). The receptors shown here come from a middle-aged woman who had been exposed to COVID-19. CDR3s include the opening cysteine and the closing phenylalanine or tryptophan. Fields, in order: CDR3 length, V gene, clone size, J gene, D gene, CDR3 DNA, CDR3 protein. The D gene is left open where the match is weak. Clone size, where shown, is once, few, many, or a class for clones that have expanded.

15	TRBV5-1	-	TRBJ1-1	-	TGCGCCAGCAGCTTACACCAGCCGTGGGAGACTGAAGCTTTCTTT	CASSLHQPWETEAFF
14	TRBV6-5	-	TRBJ2-7	-	TGTGCCAGCAGAACGAGGGGGAGCTCCTACGAGCAGTACTTC	CASRTRGSSYEQYF
14	TRBV28	-	TRBJ1-1	-	TGTGCCAGCAGTTTAGTTGGGGGGAAGACTGAAGCTTTCTTT	CASSLVGGKTEAFF
14	TRBV28	once	TRBJ1-5	-	TGTGCCAGCAGACAGGGTTATAGCAATCAGCCCCAGCATTTT	CASRQGYSNQPQHF
13	TRBV7-3	-	TRBJ2-1	-	TGTGCCAGCAGCTTAAGGCGGCACAATGAGCAGTTCTTC	CASSLRRHNEQFF
15	TRBV7-8	-	TRBJ1-3	TRBD1	TGTGCCAGCAGCGGATACAGGGGCTCTGGAAACACCATATATTTT	CASSGYRGSGNTIYF
14	TRBV7-2	-	TRBJ1-1	-	TGTGCCAGCAGCTCTAGGACAGATAACACTGAAGCTTTCTTT	CASSSRTDNTEAFF
15	TRBV27	-	TRBJ2-3	TRBD2	TGTGCCAGCAGTCCCGGGAGGGTGGGCACAGATACGCAGTATTTT	CASSPGRVGTDTQYF
15	TRBV5-1	-	TRBJ1-1	TRBD1	TGCGCCAGCAGCCCAACCGACAGGGGGTCTACTGAAGCTTTCTTT	CASSPTDRGSTEAFF
13	TRBV28	-	TRBJ2-1	-	TGTGCCTCAAAAGAACTTCAGGGGCATGAGCAGTTCTTC	CASKELQGHEQFF
15	TRBV7-9	few	TRBJ2-7	TRBD2	TGTGCCAGCAGCTTGCCAGCGGGGGGCCTGGGGGAGCAGTACTTC	CASSLPAGGLGEQYF
17	TRBV4-1	-	TRBJ2-1	TRBD2	TGCGCCAGCAGGATCACCCTTCTAGCGGGGGGGCTCAATGAGCAGTTCTTC	CASRITLLAGGLNEQFF
12	TRBV30	-	TRBJ1-2	-	TGTGCCTGGAACCAGGGTAACTATGGCTACACCTTC	CAWNQGNYGYTF
16	TRBV3-1/TRBV3-2	-	TRBJ2-3	-	TGTGCCAGCAGCCAAGATACGGGCGGGGGCGGATATACGCAGTATTTT	CASSQDTGGGGYTQYF
11	TRBV29-1	-	TRBJ2-7	-	TGCAGCGTTGGCCAGGGGTCCGAGCAGTACTTC	CSVGQGSEQYF
13	TRBV9	-	TRBJ2-3	-	TGTGCCAGCGAGGCCGTCGACGGGGATACGCAGTATTTT	CASEAVDGDTQYF
13	TRBV2	many	TRBJ2-7	-	TGTGCCAGCAGAGGACTAAAGCTTTACGAGCAGTACTTC	CASRGLKLYEQYF
17	TRBV18	once	TRBJ1-5	TRBD1	TGTGCCAGCTCACCGTCGGGCAGGGGGCGGGTCAATCAGCCCCAGCATTTT	CASSPSGRGRVNQPQHF
14	TRBV6-5	-	TRBJ1-6	-	TGTGCCAGCAGACGAGACTGGGGGGATTCACCCCTCCACTTT	CASRRDWGDSPLHF
14	TRBV2	-	TRBJ1-1	TRBD1	TGTGCCAGCAGTGGACAGGGACGGGACACTGAAGCTTTCTTT	CASSGQGRDTEAFF
16	TRBV28	once	TRBJ1-1	-	TGTGCCAGCAGTCCGAAAAAGGGGAAGGGATACACTGAAGCTTTCTTT	CASSPKKGKGYTEAFF
13	TRBV2	-	TRBJ2-1	-	TGTGCCAGCCGAGGGCAAAAATACAATGAGCAGTTCTTC	CASRGQKYNEQFF
11	TRBV6-5	-	TRBJ2-7	-	TGTGCCAGCAGTAGCGCGTACGAGCAGTACTTC	CASSSAYEQYF
12	TRBV12-3/TRBV12-4	-	TRBJ1-2	-	TGTGCCAGCAGTTTAGTGGCGGATGGCTACACCTTC	CASSLVADGYTF
13	TRBV19	-	TRBJ2-1	TRBD2	TGTGCCAGTATCGGCGGGGGGGCCAATGAGCAGTTCTTC	CASIGGGANEQFF
18	TRBV10-3	-	TRBJ2-3	TRBD2	TGTGCCATCAGTGAGTCAAAGGTGGGACTAGCGGACACAGATACGCAGTATTTT	CAISESKVGLADTDTQYF
16	TRBV5-4	-	TRBJ2-2	TRBD2	TGTGCCAGCAGCGCGAGCGGGGGGGCGAACACCGGGGAGCTGTTTTTT	CASSASGGANTGELFF
17	TRBV7-2	few	TRBJ2-7	TRBD2	TGTGCCAGCAGCCCCATAGCGGGGGGGTTTTCGGGATACGAGCAGTACTTC	CASSPIAGGFSGYEQYF
14	TRBV9	-	TRBJ1-2	TRBD1	TGTGCCAGCAGCTCCCTGACAGGGATCTATGGCTACACCTTC	CASSSLTGIYGYTF
12	TRBV2	-	TRBJ2-1	-	TGTGCCAGCAGTGAATCAGCGATTGGGCAGTTCTTC	CASSESAIGQFF
16	TRBV11-1	-	TRBJ1-2	TRBD1	TGTGCCAGCAGCTCGGGACAGGGGCCCCTCGGCTATGGCTACACCTTC	CASSSGQGPLGYGYTF
12	TRBV6-5	once	TRBJ1-4	-	TGTGCCAGCAGTTCGGGGGGGCCTAAACTGTTTTTT	CASSSGGPKLFF
16	TRBV19	-	TRBJ1-4	-	TGTGCCAGTAGTAACCGTGGGCATCTCGGCGATGAAAAACTGTTTTTT	CASSNRGHLGDEKLFF
15	TRBV18	-	TRBJ2-2	TRBD1	TGTGCCAGCTCACTGGGACAGGGTAACGCCGGGGAGCTGTTTTTT	CASSLGQGNAGELFF
18	TRBV21-1	-	TRBJ1-3	-	TGTGCCAGCAGCAAAGTCGGCAGGACAGAGAGGCTCGGAAACACCATATATTTT	CASSKVGRTERLGNTIYF
14	TRBV2	-	TRBJ2-7	TRBD2	TGTGCCATCAAGGCGGGAGCGACCTCCTACGAGCAGTACTTC	CAIKAGATSYEQYF
12	TRBV12-3/TRBV12-4	-	TRBJ2-1	-	TGTGCCAGCAGCCCGGACAGTTATGAGCAGTTCTTC	CASSPDSYEQFF
13	TRBV30	-	TRBJ1-6	-	TGTGCCTGGAAAATGAACGGGGATTCACCCCTCCACTTT	CAWKMNGDSPLHF
15	TRBV5-6	few	TRBJ2-2	-	TGTGCCAGCAGCTTACAGACACCGAACACCGGGGAGCTGTTTTTT	CASSLQTPNTGELFF
15	TRBV28	-	TRBJ1-1	TRBD1	TGTGCCAGCAGGGGGACAGGGCCTTTCGGCACTGAAGCTTTCTTT	CASRGTGPFGTEAFF
16	TRBV5-4	few	TRBJ1-6	TRBD1	TGTGCCAGCAGCTTACGGCGCACAGGGGCGGGGTCACCCCTCCACTTT	CASSLRRTGAGSPLHF
13	TRBV12-3/TRBV12-4	few	TRBJ1-5	TRBD1	TGTGCCAGCAGTGCGGGACAGAATCAGCCCCAGCATTTT	CASSAGQNQPQHF
16	TRBV20-1	-	TRBJ1-4	TRBD1	TGCAGTGCTAGTGACCCGCGACAGGGCCGTAATGAAAAACTGTTTTTT	CSASDPRQGRNEKLFF
14	TRBV6-5	-	TRBJ1-1	TRBD1	TGTGCCAGCAGTTACGGGACAGCGGCCACTGAAGCTTTCTTT	CASSYGTAATEAFF
16	TRBV5-1	-	TRBJ1-1	TRBD1	TGCGCCAGCAGTTTGGACAGGGGGCACATCTACACTGAAGCTTTCTTT	CASSLDRGHIYTEAFF
14	TRBV7-2	few	TRBJ2-3	-	TGTGCCAGCAGCTTAGGGCTGAACACAGATACGCAGTATTTT	CASSLGLNTDTQYF
13	TRBV30	-	TRBJ1-1	-	TGTGCCTGGAAGGACACTTTGAACACTGAAGCTTTCTTT	CAWKDTLNTEAFF
15	TRBV15	-	TRBJ1-2	-	TGTGCCACCAGCAGAGATTCTCTAGCTAACTATGGCTACACCTTC	CATSRDSLANYGYTF
13	TRBV9	-	TRBJ1-2	-	TGTGCCAGCAGCCCGTCGGGTGGTTATGGCTACACCTTC	CASSPSGGYGYTF
14	TRBV7-2	-	TRBJ1-2	-	TGTGCCAGCAGCTCCCCGCGACCGGACTCGGGCTACACCTTC	CASSSPRPDSGYTF
13	TRBV6-5	-	TRBJ1-5	TRBD1	TGTGCCAGCAGGGACAGGGTTTTACAGCCCCAGCATTTT	CASRDRVLQPQHF
15	TRBV18	-	TRBJ2-7	TRBD1	TGTGCCAGCTCGCCCCCCGGGACAGGGGGCAGCGAGCAGTACTTC	CASSPPGTGGSEQYF
14	TRBV5-4	-	TRBJ2-7	-	TGTGCCAGCAGCCAGCGGGACAACTCCTACGAGCAGTACTTC	CASSQRDNSYEQYF
13	TRBV18	few	TRBJ1-1	-	TGTGCCAGCGCGTTCAAGGGGGAGACTGAAGCTTTCTTT	CASAFKGETEAFF